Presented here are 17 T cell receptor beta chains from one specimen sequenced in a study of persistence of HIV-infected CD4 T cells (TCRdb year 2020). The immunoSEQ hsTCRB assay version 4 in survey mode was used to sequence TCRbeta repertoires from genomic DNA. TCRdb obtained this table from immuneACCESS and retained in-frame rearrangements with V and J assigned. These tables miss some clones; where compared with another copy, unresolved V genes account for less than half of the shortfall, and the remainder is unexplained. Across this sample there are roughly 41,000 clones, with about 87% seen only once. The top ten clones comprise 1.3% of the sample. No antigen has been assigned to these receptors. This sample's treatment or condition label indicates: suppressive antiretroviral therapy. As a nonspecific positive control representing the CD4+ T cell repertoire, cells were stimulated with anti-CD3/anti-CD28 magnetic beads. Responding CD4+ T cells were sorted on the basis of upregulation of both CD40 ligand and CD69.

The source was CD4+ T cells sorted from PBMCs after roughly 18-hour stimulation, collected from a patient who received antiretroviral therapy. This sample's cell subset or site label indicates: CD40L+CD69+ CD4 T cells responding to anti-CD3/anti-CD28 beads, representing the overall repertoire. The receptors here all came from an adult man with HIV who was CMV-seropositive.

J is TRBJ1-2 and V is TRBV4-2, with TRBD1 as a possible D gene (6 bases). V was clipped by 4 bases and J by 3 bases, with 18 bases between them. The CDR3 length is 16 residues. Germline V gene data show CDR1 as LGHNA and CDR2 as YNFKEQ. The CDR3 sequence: CASSRTGGGVDYGYTF. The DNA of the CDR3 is TGTGCCAGCAGCCGAACGGGGGGGGGCGTCGACTATGGCTACACCTTC.

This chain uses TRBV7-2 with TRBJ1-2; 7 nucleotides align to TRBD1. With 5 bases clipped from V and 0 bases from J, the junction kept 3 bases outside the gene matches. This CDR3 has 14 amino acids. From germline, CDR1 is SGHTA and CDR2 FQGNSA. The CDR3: CASSLTGTNYGYTF. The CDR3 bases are TGTGCCAGCAGCCTGACAGGGACTAACTATGGCTACACCTTC.

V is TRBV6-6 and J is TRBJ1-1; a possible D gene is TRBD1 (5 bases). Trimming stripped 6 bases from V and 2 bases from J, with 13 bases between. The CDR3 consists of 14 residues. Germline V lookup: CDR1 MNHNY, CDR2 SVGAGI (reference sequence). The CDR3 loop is CASSYPGGNTEAFF. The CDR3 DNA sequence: TGTGCCAGCAGCTATCCTGGGGGTAACACTGAAGCTTTCTTT.

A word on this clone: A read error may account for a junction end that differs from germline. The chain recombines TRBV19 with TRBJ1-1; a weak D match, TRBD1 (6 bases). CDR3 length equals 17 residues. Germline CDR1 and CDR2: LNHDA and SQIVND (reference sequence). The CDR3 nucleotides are TGTGCCAGTAGTCTGCCCGGACAGAACTATATGAACGCTGAAGCTTTCTTT. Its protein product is CASSLPGQNYMNAEAFF.

This chain's CDR3 is CASVRGSSYNEQFF. CDR3 DNA sequence: TGTGCCAGCGTTCGTGGGAGCTCCTACAATGAGCAGTTCTTC. The V and J genes are TRBV19 and TRBJ2-1; D might be TRBD2 (5 bases). Germline V gives CDR1 LNHDA, CDR2 SQIVND (reference sequence). Between the trimmed V and J ends, which lost 9 bases and 0 bases, there was a span of 12 bases. This CDR3 comprises 14 residues.

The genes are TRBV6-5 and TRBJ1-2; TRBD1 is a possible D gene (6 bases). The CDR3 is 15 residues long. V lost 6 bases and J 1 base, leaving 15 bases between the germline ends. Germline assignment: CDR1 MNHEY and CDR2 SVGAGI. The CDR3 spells CASSLTGTLNYGYTF. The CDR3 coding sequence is TGTGCCAGCAGCCTGACCGGGACACTTAACTATGGCTACACCTTC.

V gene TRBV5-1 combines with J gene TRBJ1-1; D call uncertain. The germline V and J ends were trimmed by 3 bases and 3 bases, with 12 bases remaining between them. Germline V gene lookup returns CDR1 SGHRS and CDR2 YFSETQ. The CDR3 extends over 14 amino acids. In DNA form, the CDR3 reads TGCGCCAGCAGCTCCACGGGTAGGGACACTGAAGCTTTCTTT. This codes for CASSSTGRDTEAFF.

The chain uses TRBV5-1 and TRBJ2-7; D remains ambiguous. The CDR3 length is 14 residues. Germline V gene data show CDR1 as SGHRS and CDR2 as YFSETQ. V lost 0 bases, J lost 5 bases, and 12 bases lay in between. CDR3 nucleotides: TGCGCCAGCAGCTTGGGACCAGCCAGCGACGAGCAGTACTTC. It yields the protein CASSLGPASDEQYF.

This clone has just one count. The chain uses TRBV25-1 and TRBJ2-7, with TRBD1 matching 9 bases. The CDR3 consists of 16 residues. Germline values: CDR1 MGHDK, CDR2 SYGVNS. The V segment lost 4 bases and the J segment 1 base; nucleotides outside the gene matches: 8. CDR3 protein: CASSAGQGMKSYEQYF. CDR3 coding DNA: TGTGCCAGCAGTGCGGGACAGGGCATGAAGTCCTACGAGCAGTACTTC.

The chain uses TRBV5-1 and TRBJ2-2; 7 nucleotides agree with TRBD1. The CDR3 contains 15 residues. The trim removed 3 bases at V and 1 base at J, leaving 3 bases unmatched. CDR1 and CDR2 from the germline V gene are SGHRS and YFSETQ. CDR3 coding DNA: TGCGCCAGCAGCTCGGACAGGAGGAACACCGGGGAGCTGTTTTTT. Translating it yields CASSSDRRNTGELFF.

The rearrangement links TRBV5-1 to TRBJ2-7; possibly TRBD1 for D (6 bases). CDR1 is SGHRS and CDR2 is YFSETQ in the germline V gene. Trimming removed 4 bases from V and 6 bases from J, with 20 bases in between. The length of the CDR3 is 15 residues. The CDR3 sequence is CASSHEQSQGTEQYF. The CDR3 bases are TGCGCCAGCAGCCACGAACAAAGTCAGGGGACCGAGCAGTACTTC.

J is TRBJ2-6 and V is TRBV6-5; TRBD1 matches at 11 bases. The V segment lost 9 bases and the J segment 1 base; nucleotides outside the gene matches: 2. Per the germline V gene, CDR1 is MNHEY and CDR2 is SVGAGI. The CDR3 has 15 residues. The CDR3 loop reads CASGTGGSGANVLTF. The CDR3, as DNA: TGTGCCAGTGGGACAGGGGGATCTGGGGCCAACGTCCTGACTTTC.

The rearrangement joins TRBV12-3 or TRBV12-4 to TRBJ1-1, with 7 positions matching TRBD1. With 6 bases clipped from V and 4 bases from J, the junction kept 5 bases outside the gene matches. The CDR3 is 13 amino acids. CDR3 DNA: TGTGCCAGCAGAGCGACAGGGACCACTGAAGCTTTCTTT. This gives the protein CASRATGTTEAFF.

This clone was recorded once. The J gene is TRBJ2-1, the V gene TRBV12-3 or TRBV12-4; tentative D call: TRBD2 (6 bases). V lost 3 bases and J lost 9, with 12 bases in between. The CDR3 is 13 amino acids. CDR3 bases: TGTGCCAGCAGTTTGTCGCGGGGAGTTGAGCAGTTCTTC. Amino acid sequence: CASSLSRGVEQFF.

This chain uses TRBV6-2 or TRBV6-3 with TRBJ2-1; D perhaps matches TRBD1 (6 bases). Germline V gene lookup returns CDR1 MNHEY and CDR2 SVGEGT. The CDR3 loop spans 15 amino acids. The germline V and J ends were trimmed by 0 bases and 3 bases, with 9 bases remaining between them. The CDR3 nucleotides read TGTGCCAGCAGTTACTCGAGGACAGTCTACAATGAGCAGTTCTTC. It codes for CASSYSRTVYNEQFF.

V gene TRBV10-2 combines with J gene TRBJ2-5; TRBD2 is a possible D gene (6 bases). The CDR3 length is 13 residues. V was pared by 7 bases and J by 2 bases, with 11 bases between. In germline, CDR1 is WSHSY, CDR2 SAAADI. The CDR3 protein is CASNVGGQETQYF. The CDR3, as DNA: TGCGCCAGCAACGTGGGGGGTCAAGAGACCCAGTACTTC.

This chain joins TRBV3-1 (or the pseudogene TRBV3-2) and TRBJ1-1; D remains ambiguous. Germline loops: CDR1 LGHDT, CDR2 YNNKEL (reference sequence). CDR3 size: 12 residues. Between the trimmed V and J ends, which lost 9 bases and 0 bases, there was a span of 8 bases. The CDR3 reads CASGRLNTEAFF. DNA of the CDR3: TGTGCCAGTGGACGGTTGAACACTGAAGCTTTCTTT.